These 9 T cell receptor beta chains were all obtained from the same sample, sequenced in a study of T cell responses to AZD1222 COVID-19 vaccine. TCRdb keeps only in-frame clones here, not all; method: immunoSEQ multiplex PCR. The sample yields 150,000 to 250,000 clones, approximately 89% seen once. The sample consisted of peripheral blood, taken 28 days after the second AZD1222 dose. Receptors originate from an adult who received the AZD1222 COVID-19 vaccine.

The chain employs TRBV28 and TRBJ1-2; D not resolved. The CDR3 is made up of 13 amino acids. Trimming removed 4 bases at V and 5 bases at J, with 11 bases between. Germline values: CDR1 MDHEN, CDR2 SYDVKM. Here the CDR3 reads CASSSQNFYGYTF. The CDR3 nucleotides are TGTGCCAGCAGTTCCCAGAATTTTTATGGCTACACCTTC.

In this sample, this clone turned up once. The chain has TRBV13 and TRBJ2-7; D may be TRBD1 (6 bases). Germline CDR1 and CDR2: PRHDT and FYEKMQ (reference sequence). Trimming pared 3 bases from V and 5 bases from J, leaving 11 bases between. The CDR3 totals 13 residues. Here the CDR3 reads CASSFYEGDEQYF. The CDR3 DNA sequence: TGTGCCAGCAGCTTCTACGAGGGGGACGAGCAGTACTTC.

The V gene is TRBV7-9, the J gene TRBJ2-3; no reliable D call. Trimming stripped 0 bases from V and 5 bases from J, with 0 bases between. Per the germline V gene, CDR1 is SEHNR and CDR2 is FQNEAQ (reference sequence). The CDR3 has 11 residues. The CDR3 is CASSLADTQYF. CDR3 sequence (DNA): TGTGCCAGCAGCTTAGCAGATACGCAGTATTTT.

The chain combines TRBV28 with TRBJ1-1; D may be TRBD1 (6 bases). Germline values: CDR1 MDHEN, CDR2 SYDVKM. The CDR3 is 14 residues long. The V gene lost 7 bases and the J gene lost 9 bases, with 21 bases spanning the gap. CDR3 nucleotides: TGTGCCAGCACATCCGGGGGCCTCTATTTGAAAGCTTTCTTT. This sequence encodes CASTSGGLYLKAFF. The full variable domain, completed using reference TRBV28 and TRBJ1-1, is DVKVTQSSRYLVKRTGEKVFLECVQDMDHENMFWYRQDPGLGLRLIYFSYDVKMKEKGDIPEGYSVSREKKERFSLILESASTNQTSMYLCASTSGGLYLKAFFGQGTRLTVV.

The gene calls are TRBV7-8 and TRBJ2-1; a possible D gene is TRBD1 (6 bases). This CDR3 has 15 residues. V was pared by 1 base and J by 7 bases, with 14 bases between. CDR1 and CDR2 from the germline V gene are SGHVS and FQNEAQ. This chain's CDR3 is CASSLVIRGRNEQFF. CDR3 DNA sequence: TGTGCCAGCAGCTTAGTCATCAGGGGACGAAATGAGCAGTTCTTC.

The CDR3, as DNA: TGCGCCAGCAGTGAGTCGGCGGGCGCGGGGACCCAGTACTTC. Protein sequence: CASSESAGAGTQYF. V and J are TRBV10-1 and TRBJ2-5; tentatively, D is TRBD2 (5 bases). V was trimmed by 0 bases and J by 7 bases, leaving 12 bases between them. CDR3 size: 14 residues. CDR1 is WNHNN and CDR2 is SYGVQD in the germline V gene (reference sequence).

This clone was seen a handful of times. The CDR3 sequence is CASSRKLNTEAFF. The CDR3 DNA is TGTGCCAGCAGCCGAAAGCTGAACACTGAAGCTTTCTTT. V gene TRBV27 combines with J gene TRBJ1-1, with unresolved D. This CDR3 has 13 amino acids. Germline V gene lookup returns CDR1 MNHEY and CDR2 SMNVEV (reference sequence). Trimming removed 6 bases from V and 0 bases from J, with 8 bases in between.

The chain employs TRBV6-5 and TRBJ1-5; the D is unclear. The V and J ends lost 6 bases and 7 bases respectively, with 10 bases between them. CDR1 and CDR2 (germline): MNHEY, SVGAGI. This CDR3 is built from 12 residues. The CDR3 DNA follows: TGTGCCAGCAGCGCACGAGGGCAGCCCCAGCATTTT. Amino acid sequence: CASSARGQPQHF.

This rearrangement joins TRBV2 to TRBJ2-1, with a weak D call TRBD1 (6 bases). The ends were cut back, 5 bases at V and 3 bases at J, with 17 bases in the middle. The CDR3 is 16 residues long. Germline values: CDR1 SNHLY, CDR2 FYNNEI. The CDR3 region is CASSHTGTKNYNEQFF. Here the CDR3 DNA reads TGTGCCAGCAGTCATACCGGGACAAAGAACTACAATGAGCAGTTCTTC. The full variable domain, rest sourced from reference TRBV2 and TRBJ2-1, is EPEVTQTPSHQVTQMGQEVILRCVPISNHLYFYWYRQILGQKVEFLVSFYNNEISEKSEIFDDQFSVERPDGSNFTLKIRSTKLEDSAMYFCASSHTGTKNYNEQFFGPGTRLTVL.